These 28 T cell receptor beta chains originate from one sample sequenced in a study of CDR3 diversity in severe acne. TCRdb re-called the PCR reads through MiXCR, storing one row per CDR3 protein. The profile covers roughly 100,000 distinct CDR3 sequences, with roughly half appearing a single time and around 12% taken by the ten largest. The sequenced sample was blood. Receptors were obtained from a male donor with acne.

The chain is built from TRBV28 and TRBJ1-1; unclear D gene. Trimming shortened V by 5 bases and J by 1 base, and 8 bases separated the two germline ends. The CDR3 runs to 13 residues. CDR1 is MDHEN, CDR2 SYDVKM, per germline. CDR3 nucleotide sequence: TGTGCCAGCAGTCGGACGGAGAACACTGAAGCTTTCTTT. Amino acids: CASSRTENTEAFF. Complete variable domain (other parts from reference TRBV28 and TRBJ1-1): DVKVTQSSRYLVKRTGEKVFLECVQDMDHENMFWYRQDPGLGLRLIYFSYDVKMKEKGDIPEGYSVSREKKERFSLILESASTNQTSMYLCASSRTENTEAFFGQGTRLTVV.

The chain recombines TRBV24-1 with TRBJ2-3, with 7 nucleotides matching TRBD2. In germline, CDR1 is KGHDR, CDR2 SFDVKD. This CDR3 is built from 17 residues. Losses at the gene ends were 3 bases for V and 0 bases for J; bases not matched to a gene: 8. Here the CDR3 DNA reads TGTGCCACCAGTGATCCCCGGGAGGCAACTAGCACAGATACGCAGTATTTT. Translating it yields CATSDPREATSTDTQYF.

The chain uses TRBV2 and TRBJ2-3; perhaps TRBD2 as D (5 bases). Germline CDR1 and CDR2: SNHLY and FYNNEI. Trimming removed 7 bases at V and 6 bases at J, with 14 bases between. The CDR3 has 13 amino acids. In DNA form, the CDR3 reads TGTGCCAGCAATGGACTGCTGGGGGATACGCAGTATTTT. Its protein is CASNGLLGDTQYF.

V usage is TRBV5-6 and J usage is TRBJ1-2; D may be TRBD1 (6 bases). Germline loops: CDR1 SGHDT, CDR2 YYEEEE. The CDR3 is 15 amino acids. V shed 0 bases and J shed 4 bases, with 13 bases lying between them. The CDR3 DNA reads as TGTGCCAGCAGCTTGGGGACAGAGAACCCCTATGGCTACACCTTC. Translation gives CASSLGTENPYGYTF.

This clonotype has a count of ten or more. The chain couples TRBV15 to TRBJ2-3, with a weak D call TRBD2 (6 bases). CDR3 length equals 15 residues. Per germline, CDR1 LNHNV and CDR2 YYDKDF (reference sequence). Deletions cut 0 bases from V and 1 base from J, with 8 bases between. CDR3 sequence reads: CATSRDGEGTDTQYF. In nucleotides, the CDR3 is TGTGCCACCAGCAGAGATGGGGAGGGCACAGATACGCAGTATTTT.

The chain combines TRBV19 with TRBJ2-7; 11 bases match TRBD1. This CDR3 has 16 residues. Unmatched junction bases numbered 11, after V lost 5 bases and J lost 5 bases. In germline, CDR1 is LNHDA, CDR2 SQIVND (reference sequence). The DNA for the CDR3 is TGTGCCAGTAGTGGTACCGGGACAGGGGGGTTCGACGAGCAGTACTTC. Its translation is CASSGTGTGGFDEQYF.

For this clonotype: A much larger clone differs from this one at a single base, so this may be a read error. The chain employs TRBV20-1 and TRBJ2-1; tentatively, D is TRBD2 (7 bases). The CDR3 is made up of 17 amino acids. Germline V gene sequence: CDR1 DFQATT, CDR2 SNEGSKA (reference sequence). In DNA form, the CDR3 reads TGCAGTGCTAGAGACAGGGACTACCTGAGGGGGTTTGATGAGCGGTTCTTC. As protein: CSARDRDYLRGFDERFF.

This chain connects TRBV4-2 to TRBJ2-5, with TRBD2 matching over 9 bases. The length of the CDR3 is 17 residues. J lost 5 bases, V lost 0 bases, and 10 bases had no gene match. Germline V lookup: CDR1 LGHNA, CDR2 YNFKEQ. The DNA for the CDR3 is TGTGCCAGCAGCCAAGAGTCTAGGTTAGCGGGAGTTGAGACCCAGTACTTC. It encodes CASSQESRLAGVETQYF.

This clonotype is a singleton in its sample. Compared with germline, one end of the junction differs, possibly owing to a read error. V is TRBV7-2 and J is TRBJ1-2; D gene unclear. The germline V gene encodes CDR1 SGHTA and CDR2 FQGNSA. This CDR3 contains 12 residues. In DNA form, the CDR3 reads TGTGCCAGCAGCTTAGGCCGGTATGACTACACCTTC. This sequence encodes CASSLGRYDYTF.

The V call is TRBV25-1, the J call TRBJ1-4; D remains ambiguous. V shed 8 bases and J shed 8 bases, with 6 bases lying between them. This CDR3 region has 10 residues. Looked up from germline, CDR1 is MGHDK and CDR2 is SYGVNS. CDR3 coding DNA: TGTGCCAGCCGGGGAGAAAAACTGTTTTTT. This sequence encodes CASRGEKLFF.

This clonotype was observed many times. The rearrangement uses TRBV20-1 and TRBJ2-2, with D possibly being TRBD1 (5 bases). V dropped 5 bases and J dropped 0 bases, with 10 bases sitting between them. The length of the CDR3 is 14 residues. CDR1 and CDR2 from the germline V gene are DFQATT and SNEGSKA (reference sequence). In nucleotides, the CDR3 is TGCAGTGCTCGCCCAGGGACGAACACCGGGGAGCTGTTTTTT. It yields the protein CSARPGTNTGELFF.

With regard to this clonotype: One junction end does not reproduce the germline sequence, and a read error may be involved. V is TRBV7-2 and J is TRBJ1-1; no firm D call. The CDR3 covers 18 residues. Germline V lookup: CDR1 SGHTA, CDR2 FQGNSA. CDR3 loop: CASSYGARWTGPNIEAFF. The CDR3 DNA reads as TGTGCCAGCAGCTACGGAGCCCGGTGGACGGGTCCTAACATTGAAGCTTTCTTT.

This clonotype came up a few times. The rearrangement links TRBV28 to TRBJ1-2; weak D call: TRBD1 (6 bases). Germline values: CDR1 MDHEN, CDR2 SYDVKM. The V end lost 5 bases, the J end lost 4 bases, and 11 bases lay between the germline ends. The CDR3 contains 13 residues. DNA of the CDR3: TGTGCCAGCAGTAGGGACATTATCTATGGCTACACCTTC. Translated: CASSRDIIYGYTF.

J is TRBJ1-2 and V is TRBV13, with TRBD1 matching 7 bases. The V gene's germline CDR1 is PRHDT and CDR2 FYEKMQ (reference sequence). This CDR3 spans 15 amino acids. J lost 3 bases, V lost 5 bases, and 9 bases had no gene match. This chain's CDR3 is CASSHRQGMDYGYTF. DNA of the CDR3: TGTGCCAGCAGCCACCGACAGGGTATGGACTATGGCTACACCTTC.

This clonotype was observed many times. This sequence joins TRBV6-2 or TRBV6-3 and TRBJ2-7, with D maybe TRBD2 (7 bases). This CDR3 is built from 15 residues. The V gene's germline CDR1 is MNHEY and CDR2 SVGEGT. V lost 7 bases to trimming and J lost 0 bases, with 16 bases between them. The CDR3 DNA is TGTGCCAGCAAGGGGGAGGGCTCCAGCTCCTACGAGCAGTACGTC. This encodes CASKGEGSSSYEQYV.

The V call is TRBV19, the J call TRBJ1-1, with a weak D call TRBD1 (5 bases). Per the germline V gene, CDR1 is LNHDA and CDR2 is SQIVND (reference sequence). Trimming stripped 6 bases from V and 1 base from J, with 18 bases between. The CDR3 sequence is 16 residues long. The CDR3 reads CASRTRTIVRNTEAFF. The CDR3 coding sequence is TGTGCCAGTAGAACCAGGACAATTGTGCGGAACACTGAAGCTTTCTTT.

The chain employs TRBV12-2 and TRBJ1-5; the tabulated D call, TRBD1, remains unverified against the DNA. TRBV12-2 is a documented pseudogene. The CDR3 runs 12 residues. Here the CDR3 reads CASRHKRGSQHF. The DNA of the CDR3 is TGTGCAAGTCGCCACAAGAGGGGGTCCCAGCATTTT.

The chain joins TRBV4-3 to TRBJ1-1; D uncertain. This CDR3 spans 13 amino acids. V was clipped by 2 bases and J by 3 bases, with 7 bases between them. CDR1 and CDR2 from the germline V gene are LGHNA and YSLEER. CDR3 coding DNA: TGCGCCAGCAGCCAACGAAAGCACACTGAAGCTTTCTTT. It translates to CASSQRKHTEAFF.

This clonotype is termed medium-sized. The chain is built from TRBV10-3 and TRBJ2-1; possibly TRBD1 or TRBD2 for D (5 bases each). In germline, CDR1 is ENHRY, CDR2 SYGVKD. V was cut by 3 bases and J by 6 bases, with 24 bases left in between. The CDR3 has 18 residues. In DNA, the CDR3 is TGTGCCATCAGTGAACTAGGGGATTCTACCCGGCCAACCAATGAGCAGTTCTTC. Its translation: CAISELGDSTRPTNEQFF.

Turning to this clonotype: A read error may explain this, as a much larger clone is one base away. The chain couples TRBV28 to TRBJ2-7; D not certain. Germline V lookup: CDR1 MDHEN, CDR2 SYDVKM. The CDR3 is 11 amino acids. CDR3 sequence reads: CASSFSAERYF. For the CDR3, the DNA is TGTGCCAGCAGTTTTTCGGCCGAGCGGTACTTC.

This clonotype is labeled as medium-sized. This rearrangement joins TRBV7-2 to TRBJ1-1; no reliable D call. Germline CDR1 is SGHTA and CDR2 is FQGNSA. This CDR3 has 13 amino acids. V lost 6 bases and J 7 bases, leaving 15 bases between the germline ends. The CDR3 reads CASRPRTSNEAFF. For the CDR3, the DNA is TGTGCCAGCAGACCGAGGACCTCCAATGAAGCTTTCTTT.

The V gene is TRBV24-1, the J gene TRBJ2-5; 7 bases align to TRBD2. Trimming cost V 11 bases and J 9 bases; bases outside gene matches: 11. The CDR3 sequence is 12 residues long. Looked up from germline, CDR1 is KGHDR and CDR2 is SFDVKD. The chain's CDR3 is CASSIGTTPQYF. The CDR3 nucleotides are TGTGCCAGCAGCATCGGGACTACTCCCCAGTACTTC.

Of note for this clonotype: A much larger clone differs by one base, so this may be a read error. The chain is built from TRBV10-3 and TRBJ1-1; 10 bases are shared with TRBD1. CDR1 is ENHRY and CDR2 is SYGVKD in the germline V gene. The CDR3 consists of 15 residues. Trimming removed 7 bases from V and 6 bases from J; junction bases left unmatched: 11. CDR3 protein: CAITCDRGLSSEAFF. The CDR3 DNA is TGTGCCATCACCTGCGACAGGGGGCTGAGCTCTGAAGCTTTCTTT.

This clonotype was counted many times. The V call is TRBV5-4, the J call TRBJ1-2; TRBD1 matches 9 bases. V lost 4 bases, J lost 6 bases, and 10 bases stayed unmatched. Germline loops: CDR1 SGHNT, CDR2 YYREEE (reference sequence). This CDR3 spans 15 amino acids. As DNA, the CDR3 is TGTGCCAGCAGCAGTCCTCCGGGACAGGGAGATGGCTACACCTTC. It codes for CASSSPPGQGDGYTF.

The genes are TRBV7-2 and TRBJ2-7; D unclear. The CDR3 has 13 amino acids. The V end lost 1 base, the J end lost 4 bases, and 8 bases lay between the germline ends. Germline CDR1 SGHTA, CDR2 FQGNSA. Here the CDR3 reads CASSLEYGYEQYF. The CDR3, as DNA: TGTGCCAGCAGCTTAGAGTATGGGTACGAGCAGTACTTC. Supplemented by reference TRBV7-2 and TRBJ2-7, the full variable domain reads GAGVSQSPSNKVTEKGKDVELRCDPISGHTALYWYRQSLGQGLEFLIYFQGNSAPDKSGLPSDRFSAERTGGSVSTLTIQRTQQEDSAVYLCASSLEYGYEQYFGPGTRLTVT.

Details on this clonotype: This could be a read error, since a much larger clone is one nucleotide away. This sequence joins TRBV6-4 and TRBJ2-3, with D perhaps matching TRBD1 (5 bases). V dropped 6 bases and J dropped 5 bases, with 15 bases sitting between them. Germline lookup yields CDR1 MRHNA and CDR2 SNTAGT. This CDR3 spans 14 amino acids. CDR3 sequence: CASRGRLGEDTQYF. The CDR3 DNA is TGTGCCAGCAGAGGACGTCTAGGGGAAGATACGCAGTATTTT.

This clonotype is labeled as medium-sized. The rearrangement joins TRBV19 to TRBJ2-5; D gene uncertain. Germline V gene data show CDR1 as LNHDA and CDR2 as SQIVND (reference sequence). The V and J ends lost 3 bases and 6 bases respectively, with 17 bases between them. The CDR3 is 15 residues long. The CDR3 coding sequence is TGTGCCAGTAGTATTTCTTCCGCCAGAAGTAAGACCCAGTACTTC. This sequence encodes CASSISSARSKTQYF. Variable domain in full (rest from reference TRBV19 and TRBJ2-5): DGGITQSPKYLFRKEGQNVTLSCEQNLNHDAMYWYRQDPGQGLRLIYYSQIVNDFQKGDIAEGYSVSREKKESFPLTVTSAQKNPTAFYLCASSISSARSKTQYFGPGTRLLVL.

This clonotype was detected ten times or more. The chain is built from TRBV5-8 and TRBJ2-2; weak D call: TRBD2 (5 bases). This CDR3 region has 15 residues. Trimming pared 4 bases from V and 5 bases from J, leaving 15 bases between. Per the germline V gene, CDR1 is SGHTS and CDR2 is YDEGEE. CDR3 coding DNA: TGTGCCAGCAGCCCCCGGAGGATGCGGACCGGGGAGCTGTTTTTT. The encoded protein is CASSPRRMRTGELFF.